A single T cell receptor beta chain is shown here with its context. This clone was observed once. Its antigen has not been determined. Nothing much larger sits one base from this clone, and base qualities are not available. The CDR3 regions of human TCRbeta chains were analyzed by immunosequencing. The published analysis was carried out like this. TCRs in the repertoires were matched against a reference library of SARS-CoV-2-specific TCRs that had been generated with the MIRA antigen-specificity platform. Breadth meant the fraction of unique TCRs that were SARS-CoV-2-associated, whereas depth meant the fraction of total T cells that were SARS-CoV-2-associated. Using the MIRA data, every spike-specific TCR was mapped to the spike region that the TCR reacted to and assigned to either a CD4 or a CD8 class. Log10-transformed breadth and depth values were compared by one-way ANOVA with Sidak's multiple comparisons tests. TCRdb re-hosts the immuneACCESS table, in-frame sequences only. Its copies lack some clones; in the studies checked, an unresolved V gene accounts for under half of them, and the cause for the rest is not known. Clone size and the V and J calls come from that table; the DNA yielded D and trimming. The sample profile shows 250,000 to 300,000 clones; approximately 94% of them were found once. The biggest ten clones account for around 0.5% of the sample.

The meaning of the sample's time point label: about 28 days (+/-7) after the second vaccine dose. AZD1222 recipients given second doses at about 4 weeks or at about 12 weeks were pooled, since spike-specific TCR depth and breadth were not found to differ between the two schedules. Vaccinee samples came from UK trials COV001 and COV002, including a single-blind randomized controlled phase 2/3 trial of AZD1222 (ChAdOx1 nCoV-19) in healthy adults. Trial participant PBMC samples were collected at day 0 and day 28 after the second dose for TCRbeta chain sequencing. The source of the sample is a study of T cell responses to AZD1222 COVID-19 vaccine (dated by TCRdb to the early 2020s). A note on the overall study: TCR sequencing was performed for about 250 trial participants, of whom about 200 were given two doses of AZD1222 and around 25 were given two doses of MenACWY control vaccine. Trial participants were enrolled by age into 18-55, 56-69 and 70-plus year subgroups, with roughly 150, 30 and 60 TCR-sequenced participants respectively. What the research found in general, with its limitations: Conclusions about previously exposed vaccinees are limited, since just a handful of AZD1222 recipients were seropositive for SARS-CoV-2 at baseline. Most participants were white British and females outnumbered males, and the authors suggested that clonal diversity may have been underestimated. Reportedly, almost half of the unique spike-specific TCRs recognized epitopes lying outside the regions that are mutated in the B.1.351 and B.1.1.7 variants. After two AZD1222 doses, both the breadth and the depth of spike-specific TCRs were significantly higher than at day 0 and than in MenACWY recipients. In the small 56-69-year group, the increase in depth fell short of significance, most likely because of low power. Because no samples from the day 14 peak response were available, repertoires could be characterized only after the peak T cell response. The whole spike protein was spanned by vaccine-associated CD4 TCRs, and dominant responses were seen in regions 160-218 and 743-854.

Trimming removed 3 bases from V and 4 bases from J; the gene matches leave 4 bases unexplained. CDR1 SGHDT and CDR2 YYEEEE are derived from the germline V gene. Spanning cysteine to phenylalanine, the CDR3 consists of 14 amino acids. Only CDR3 DNA remains: 42 bases, in frame from the first base. Specimen: peripheral blood, collected 28 days after the second AZD1222 dose. The sequence was obtained from an adult who received the AZD1222 COVID-19 vaccine. The sequence is built from TRBV5-6 and TRBJ2-7; the junction holds 10 bases that match TRBD1. In nucleotide form, the sequence is TGTGCCAGCAGCTCCAGACAGGGGGCGTACGAGCAGTACTTC. Protein translation: CASSSRQGAYEQYF.